This T cell receptor (beta chain) was captured in a study of shared clonotypes between healthy human individuals. Study-level information: A few men and two women, aged 18 to 49, were donors. The study, taken as a whole, reports: Naive CD4 clonotypes overlapped across a handful of donors at around 5%.

The naive CD8 population came from CD45RO-negative cells selected for CCR7, without terminally differentiated effector memory CD45RA+ cells. CDR3 size: 13 residues. Germline CDR1 is LNHDA and CDR2 is SQIVND (reference sequence). Deletions cut 11 bases from V and 1 base from J, with 15 bases between. In the authors' methods: From ImmunoSEQ came sequences covering only the junction and carrying no quality scores, so filtering differed. The assay was immunoSEQ multiplex PCR, and TCRdb's table has in-frame clones only and misses some. V, J and clone size reflect that table, while D and trimming were determined from the DNA. The table shows about 2.2 million clones, with just over 90% occurring only once. With respect to this clone: Its antigen is not known.

The TCR was taken from a man younger than 35 in good health. Some clones in this sample may be carry-over from other donors' samples. V is TRBV19 and J is TRBJ2-7; tentative D call: TRBD2 (6 bases). Sequencing used naive CD8+ T cells from PBMCs. CDR3 amino acids: CAVSSGLSYEQYF. The CDR3 DNA sequence: TGTGCCGTTAGCTCGGGACTTTCCTACGAGCAGTACTTC.